The sequence of this T cell receptor (beta chain) was determined in a study of follicular helper T cells after annual influenza vaccination. Time point here: 2014-2015 season, pre-vaccination. Only in-frame clones appear in the TCRdb table, and some are missing; sequencing was by immunoSEQ multiplex PCR. Of some 13,000 clones listed, under 80% are singletons. The receptor's source is an adult who received the influenza vaccine. Sequencing used CXCR5- memory CD4+ T cells sorted from blood, obtained on the day of influenza vaccination.

The CDR3 protein is CASSRGLAGKETQYF. Written as DNA, the CDR3 is TGTGCCAGCAGCCGAGGACTAGCGGGGAAAGAGACCCAGTACTTC. The chain recombines TRBV5-4 with TRBJ2-5; 12 positions agree with TRBD2. Germline V gives CDR1 SGHNT, CDR2 YYREEE (reference sequence). This CDR3 comprises 15 residues. The ends lost 4 bases at V and 3 bases at J; junction bases unmatched: 4.